Listed below are T cell receptor beta chains from one sample, sequenced in a study of shared clonotypes between healthy human individuals. Libraries were prepared by immunoSEQ multiplex PCR; TCRdb keeps only in-frame clonotypes and omits some of them. The sample holds approximately 2,000,000 clones, around 92% seen once. Sequencing used naive CD4+ T cells from PBMCs. These receptors were taken from a man aged 18 to 35 in good health. Some clones in this sample may be carry-over from other donors' samples. Both conserved end residues are part of each CDR3. The D gene is left open where the match is weak. Only some rows state a clone size, as once, few, many or a class for expanded clones.

J gene	clone size	D gene	V gene	CDR3 DNA	CDR3 protein
TRBJ1-2	NA	NA	TRBV7-8	TGTGCCAGCAGCCGTACCAAGAAGGATGGCTACACCTTC	CASSRTKKDGYTF
TRBJ2-2	once	NA	TRBV25-1	TGTGCCAGCAGTGCGCCCCCCGAGGCTGCCGGGGAGCTGTTTTTT	CASSAPPEAAGELFF
TRBJ1-1	NA	NA	TRBV7-2	TGTGCCAGCAGCTCGGCCAGGGGCACTGAAGCTTTCTTT	CASSSARGTEAFF
TRBJ1-2	NA	NA	TRBV19	TGTGCCAGTAGTATATGGGCGGGGGATGGCTACACCTTC	CASSIWAGDGYTF
TRBJ2-7	NA	TRBD1	TRBV5-1	TGCGCCAGCTCCGTCTTAGGACAGGGGAGATACGAGCAGTACTTC	CASSVLGQGRYEQYF
TRBJ2-1	NA	TRBD2	TRBV7-3	TGTGCCAGCAGCTTAATGGGAGGGTCCTTCAATGAGCAGTTCTTC	CASSLMGGSFNEQFF
TRBJ1-2	NA	TRBD1	TRBV19	TGTGCCAGTAATCTAACAGGGGTCGGTGGCTACACCTTC	CASNLTGVGGYTF
TRBJ2-7	NA	NA	TRBV1	TGCACCAGCAGCCACATACAGGGCTACGAGCAGTACTTC	CTSSHIQGYEQYF
TRBJ2-1	NA	NA	TRBV7-3	TGTGCCAGCAGCTTACTCTCTGACAATGAGCAGTTCTTC	CASSLLSDNEQFF
TRBJ1-2	NA	NA	TRBV28	TGTGCCAGCAGTTTCCCCCAGGGTACGCTATTGGAGGGCTACACCTTC	CASSFPQGTLLEGYTF
TRBJ2-3	NA	TRBD2	TRBV27	TGTGCCAGCAGTTTCAGGACTAGCGGGAGTACGGGCACAGATACGCAGTATTTT	CASSFRTSGSTGTDTQYF
TRBJ1-2	NA	TRBD1	TRBV20-1	TGCAGTGCCATGACAGGGGTCGGCTACACCTTC	CSAMTGVGYTF
TRBJ2-3	NA	TRBD2	TRBV5-1	TGCGCCAGCAGCCGGGTAGCACTAGCGGGAGGTACAGATACGCAGTATTTT	CASSRVALAGGTDTQYF
TRBJ2-4	NA	NA	TRBV4-1	TGCGCCAGCAGCCAAGATTTAACCCGAGATGGTGACATTCAGTACTTC	CASSQDLTRDGDIQYF
TRBJ1-1	NA	TRBD1	TRBV10-3	TGTGCCATCAGTGGAGGGACAGGGGGAGAAGCTTTCTTT	CAISGGTGGEAFF
TRBJ2-6	once	NA	TRBV29-1	TGCAGCGTTGAATTGGGCGGCTCTGGGGCCAACGTCCTGACTTTC	CSVELGGSGANVLTF
TRBJ1-2	NA	TRBD1	TRBV9	TGTGCCAGCAGCGTAGCTGAAGGGGGCATCCAAGGCTACACCTTC	CASSVAEGGIQGYTF
TRBJ1-1	few	NA	TRBV5-4	TGTGCCAGCAGCTTGGTAGGGCGGGGGAACACTGAAGCTTTCTTT	CASSLVGRGNTEAFF
TRBJ2-7	NA	NA	TRBV2	TGTGCCAGCATGGTTTGGGGATCCCGGGTAGGGCAGTACTTC	CASMVWGSRVGQYF
TRBJ2-1	NA	TRBD2	TRBV6-5	TGTGCCAGCAGACTCGACGTAGGGAGGGCGGAGCAGTTCTTC	CASRLDVGRAEQFF
TRBJ2-7	NA	NA	TRBV28	TGTGCCAGCAGTTCAACAGGGAGCAGCAGCTTGGCCTACGAGCAGTACTTC	CASSSTGSSSLAYEQYF
TRBJ1-2	NA	NA	TRBV9	TGTGCCAGCAGCGCGGGTACAGGGTTCGGCTACACCTTC	CASSAGTGFGYTF
TRBJ2-7	once	NA	TRBV2	TGTGCCAGCAGCCTCGGGGGCGAGCAGTACTTC	CASSLGGEQYF
TRBJ2-3	NA	NA	TRBV28	TGTGCCAGCAGTGACCAGGGCCCCCCCAATACGCAGTATTTT	CASSDQGPPNTQYF
TRBJ2-5	NA	NA	TRBV9	TGTGCCAGCAGCGTGGGAGGAGGCCTGTCACAAGAGACCCAGTACTTC	CASSVGGGLSQETQYF
TRBJ2-7	NA	NA	TRBV30	TGTGCCTGGAGTGTAGGGCAGGGCTACGAGCAGTACTTC	CAWSVGQGYEQYF
TRBJ1-2	NA	NA	TRBV4-3	TGCGCCAGCAGCCAAGTTCGGGGAGGGAACTATGGCTACACCTTC	CASSQVRGGNYGYTF
TRBJ1-3	NA	NA	TRBV29-1	TGCAGCGTTGCACGGCTGCTCTCTGGAAACACCATATATTTT	CSVARLLSGNTIYF
TRBJ2-2	NA	NA	TRBV6-6	TGTGCCAGCAGATCCACCCGGATAACGGGGACCGGGGAGCTGTTTTTT	CASRSTRITGTGELFF
TRBJ1-2	NA	NA	TRBV6-1	TGTGCCAGCAGTGCAAGTTTACAGGGCACGAAGGGCTACACCTTC	CASSASLQGTKGYTF
TRBJ1-2	NA	NA	TRBV7-9	TGTGCCAGCAGCCGGGACCCCGAGGCTGGCTACACCTTC	CASSRDPEAGYTF
TRBJ2-1	NA	NA	TRBV7-2	TGTGCCAGCAGCTCCTCCTGGGGGGTGAATGAGCAGTTCTTC	CASSSSWGVNEQFF
TRBJ2-2	NA	TRBD1	TRBV6-5	TGTGCCAGCAGAAGACAGGGGAACACCGGGGAGCTGTTTTTT	CASRRQGNTGELFF
TRBJ2-7	once	TRBD2	TRBV6-5	TGTGCCAGCAGTTACAAGACGACTAGCTATTACGAGCAGTACTTC	CASSYKTTSYYEQYF
TRBJ2-5	NA	NA	TRBV6-6	TGTGCCGGGGGCGCTAGCCTAGGAGAGACCCAGTACTTC	CAGGASLGETQYF
TRBJ2-5	NA	NA	TRBV29-1	TGCAGCGTTGAAGCGGGTTTAGGGACCCAGTACTTC	CSVEAGLGTQYF
TRBJ2-1	NA	NA	TRBV11-3	TGTGCCAGCAGTTCTGCATCCTACAATGAGCAGTTCTTC	CASSSASYNEQFF
TRBJ2-4	NA	NA	TRBV18	TGTGCCAGCTCACCAGGTTCCAGCCTCGGAAGGGTAAACATTCAGTACTTC	CASSPGSSLGRVNIQYF
TRBJ2-3	NA	TRBD2	TRBV5-1	TGCGCCAGCGTTGAGAGGGCTAGCGGGAGCACAGATACGCAGTATTTT	CASVERASGSTDTQYF
TRBJ2-7	NA	NA	TRBV2	TGTGCCAGCAGTCCCCGGGGTATGGTGACCCAGAGCGCCTACGAGCAGTACTTC	CASSPRGMVTQSAYEQYF
TRBJ1-3	NA	TRBD1	TRBV28	TGTGCCAGCAGTTTATTGGGGGGACAGGGGGCCTCTGGAAACACCATATATTTT	CASSLLGGQGASGNTIYF
TRBJ2-2	NA	NA	TRBV29-1	TGCAGCGTTGAGGAGAGTGACACCAACACCGGGGAGCTGTTTTTT	CSVEESDTNTGELFF
TRBJ2-2	NA	NA	TRBV10-3	TGTGCCATCAGTGGCACTACGAACACCGGGGAGCTGTTTTTT	CAISGTTNTGELFF
TRBJ2-1	NA	NA	TRBV11-2	TGTGCCAGCAGCGCCTTGAGCTCCTGGTCGTTCTTC	CASSALSSWSFF
TRBJ2-3	NA	NA	TRBV7-3	TGTGCCAGCAGCTCCCCCGCCGCAGATACGCAGTATTTT	CASSSPAADTQYF
TRBJ2-7	NA	TRBD2	TRBV5-4	TGTGCCAGCACCTCAGCGGGAAGGCACTACGAGCAGTACTTC	CASTSAGRHYEQYF
TRBJ1-1	NA	NA	TRBV28	TGTGCCAGCAGTTTAACAGGGAACACTGAAGCTTTCTTT	CASSLTGNTEAFF
TRBJ2-5	NA	TRBD1	TRBV11-2	TGTGCCAGCAGCTTCGCCTTGACAGGGGGGCAAGAGACCCAGTACTTC	CASSFALTGGQETQYF
TRBJ1-6	NA	NA	TRBV5-1	TGCGCCAGCAGCCCCCGAGGTGGAGAGGGTGCTTCACCCCTCCACTTT	CASSPRGGEGASPLHF
TRBJ2-2	NA	NA	TRBV5-4	TGTGCCAGCAGCCCCCGGGGTGGGGGGACAAACACCGGGGAGCTGTTTTTT	CASSPRGGGTNTGELFF